The 26 T cell receptor beta chains reported below all come from one sample, sequenced in a study of T-cell reconstitution after alpha-beta-depleted transplantation in children. Unique molecular identifiers were incorporated during preparation of the TCRbeta library. A single record per CDR3 protein comes from TCRdb applying MiXCR to the PCR reads. The repertoire has some 390,000 distinct CDR3 sequences, roughly 20% of them found once; the top ten carry around 3.9%. The specimen comprised PBMCs from the stem cell graft donor, sampled from the stem cell graft. These receptor sequences come from a human donor who donated a stem cell graft to a child with acute myeloid leukemia.

This chain uses TRBV15 with TRBJ2-7; D ambiguous. CDR3 length equals 14 residues. CDR1 is LNHNV and CDR2 is YYDKDF in the germline V gene (reference sequence). With 0 bases removed from V and 2 bases from J, the gap between germline ends came to 8 bases. The CDR3 region has the DNA TGTGCCACCAGCAGAGATACCGGACCCTACGAGCAGTACTTC. Translation gives CATSRDTGPYEQYF.

This rearrangement joins TRBV20-1 to TRBJ2-2, with 10 bases that match TRBD2. J lost 14 bases, V lost 3 bases, and 18 bases had no gene match. CDR1 is DFQATT and CDR2 is SNEGSKA in the germline V gene (reference sequence). This CDR3 has 16 amino acids. This CDR3 is CSARGSGRRDTGALFF. In DNA, the CDR3 is TGCAGTGCTAGGGGTAGCGGGAGGCGGGACACCGGGGCCCTGTTTTTT.

This clonotype showed up just a few times. The chain has TRBV24-1 and TRBJ2-1; D not resolved. Germline V CDR1 and CDR2: KGHDR, SFDVKD. This CDR3 spans 14 amino acids. Trimming stripped 0 bases from V and 9 bases from J, with 11 bases between. DNA for the CDR3: TGTGCCACCAGTGATTTGAGTCCAAGGGCTGAGCAGTTCTTC. It translates to CATSDLSPRAEQFF.

This clonotype was seen a handful of times. The chain couples TRBV28 to TRBJ2-2; D is undetermined. The CDR3 spans 14 residues. The ends were cut back, 7 bases at V and 2 bases at J, with 11 bases in the middle. Germline lookup yields CDR1 MDHEN and CDR2 SYDVKM. DNA of the CDR3: TGTGCCAGCACCCCAAGCGTAAACACCGGGGAGCTGTTTTTT. Protein sequence: CASTPSVNTGELFF. Drawing the rest from reference TRBV28 and TRBJ2-2, the complete variable domain is DVKVTQSSRYLVKRTGEKVFLECVQDMDHENMFWYRQDPGLGLRLIYFSYDVKMKEKGDIPEGYSVSREKKERFSLILESASTNQTSMYLCASTPSVNTGELFFGEGSRLTVL.

V is TRBV4-2 and J is TRBJ2-2, with 10 bases fitting TRBD2. This CDR3 has 20 residues. CDR1 is LGHNA and CDR2 is YNFKEQ in the germline V gene. The trim removed 0 bases at V and 1 base at J, leaving 11 bases unmatched. The CDR3 bases are TGTGCCAGCAGCCAAGATAGGCCTAGCGGGGGACAAAAGAACACCGGGGAGCTGTTTTTT. Translating gives CASSQDRPSGGQKNTGELFF.

The chain joins TRBV4-3 to TRBJ1-1; 7 positions match TRBD1. Trimming at V came to 1 base and at J to 4 bases, leaving 3 bases not matched to a gene. The CDR3 extends over 14 amino acids. Germline-derived CDR1 and CDR2 are LGHNA and YSLEER. Written as DNA, the CDR3 is TGCGCCAGCAGCCAAGTGACAGGGAGCACTGAAGCTTTCTTT. This codes for CASSQVTGSTEAFF.

The chain employs TRBV20-1 and TRBJ2-7; TRBD2 matches at 10 bases. This CDR3 comprises 14 residues. Germline CDR1 is DFQATT and CDR2 is SNEGSKA (reference sequence). With 1 base clipped from V and 5 bases from J, the junction kept 5 bases outside the gene matches. Here the CDR3 DNA reads TGCAGTGCTAGAGGGACTAGCGGAACCGACGAGCAGTACTTC. It encodes CSARGTSGTDEQYF.

There are a few counts of this clonotype. The gene calls are TRBV29-1 and TRBJ2-1; TRBD2 might be the D (5 bases). Germline loops: CDR1 SQVTM, CDR2 ANQGSEA. The V end was cut by 1 base, the J end by 2 bases, with 18 bases between. There are 17 residues in the CDR3. The CDR3 nucleotides read TGCAGCGTTGAAGGGCTCGTGGGCGGGTTAACCTACAATGAGCAGTTCTTC. Its translation: CSVEGLVGGLTYNEQFF.

This clonotype was recorded a few times. V gene TRBV11-2 combines with J gene TRBJ2-1; 15 bases align to TRBD2. Germline V gives CDR1 SGHAT, CDR2 FQNNGV. J was trimmed by 8 bases and V by 4 bases; bases with no gene match: 9. The CDR3 extends over 17 amino acids. This CDR3 reads CASSSRTSGRALDEQFF. The CDR3 region has the DNA TGTGCCAGCAGCTCCCGGACTAGCGGGAGGGCCCTCGATGAGCAGTTCTTC.

The rearrangement joins TRBV4-1 to TRBJ1-2; 7 positions agree with TRBD1. The ends lost 3 bases at V and 8 bases at J; junction bases unmatched: 9. The germline V gene has CDR1 MGHRA and CDR2 YSYEKL. CDR3 length equals 14 residues. In DNA form, the CDR3 reads TGCGCCAGCAGCCATGTTGGAGGGGGCGGCGGCTACACCTTC. Protein: CASSHVGGGGGYTF.

This clonotype was seen many times. The chain links TRBV4-2 to TRBJ2-7; 9 positions match TRBD1. Germline values: CDR1 LGHNA, CDR2 YNFKEQ. Trimming at V came to 0 bases and at J to 2 bases, leaving 5 bases not matched to a gene. This CDR3 comprises 16 residues. The CDR3 region has the DNA TGTGCCAGCAGCCAAGAATCCGGGACAGGGACCTACGAGCAGTACTTC. Translating gives CASSQESGTGTYEQYF.

With respect to this clonotype: Its ends do not fully match the called genes, so a read error is possible. This rearrangement joins TRBV7-7 to TRBJ2-5; 7 bases fit TRBD2. This CDR3 has 16 amino acids. Germline V gene lookup returns CDR1 SSHAT and CDR2 FNYEAQ (reference sequence). CDR3 sequence reads: CASSQGVAGAGETQYF. The CDR3 nucleotides are TGTGCTAGCAGCCAAGGCGTGGCGGGAGCGGGGGAGACCCAGTACTTC.

With respect to this clonotype: Being one base from a much bigger clone, this may be a read error. V is TRBV20-1 and J is TRBJ1-3; maybe TRBD1 (6 bases). Germline CDR1 reads DFQATT; CDR2 reads SNEGSKA (reference sequence). This CDR3 spans 14 amino acids. V lost 6 bases to trimming and J lost 4 bases, with 16 bases between them. The CDR3 nucleotides read TGCAGTGCGGCTGCCGGGACATCAGGAAACACCATATATTTT. It specifies CSAAAGTSGNTIYF.

The table lists this clonotype with a few counts. The V call is TRBV7-9, the J call TRBJ2-1, with a weak D call TRBD1 (7 bases). This CDR3 contains 13 residues. V was pared by 4 bases and J by 10 bases, with 14 bases between. Germline lookup yields CDR1 SEHNR and CDR2 FQNEAQ (reference sequence). This CDR3 reads CASSYLQGGEQFF. The CDR3 DNA follows: TGTGCCAGCAGCTACCTGCAGGGGGGAGAGCAGTTCTTC.

The rearrangement joins TRBV20-1 to TRBJ2-1, with D unresolved. V lost 3 bases, J lost 1 base, and 13 bases lay in between. Germline V lookup: CDR1 DFQATT, CDR2 SNEGSKA (reference sequence). This CDR3 is built from 15 residues. The CDR3 bases are TGCAGTGCTAGCCTCCGGGTCTTTTCCTACAATGAGCAGTTCTTC. Amino acids: CSASLRVFSYNEQFF.

The chain carries TRBV20-1 and TRBJ2-7; 8 bases map to TRBD2. V shed 3 bases, J shed 4 bases, and the junction held 14 bases outside the gene matches. Germline V gene data show CDR1 as DFQATT and CDR2 as SNEGSKA (reference sequence). CDR3 length equals 16 residues. The DNA of the CDR3 is TGCAGTGCTAGTCCACCCTTAGCGGGACGTCTTTACGAGCAGTACTTC. Translation gives CSASPPLAGRLYEQYF.

This clonotype occurred a few times. The genes are TRBV12-3 or TRBV12-4 and TRBJ2-7; TRBD1 might be the D (8 bases). The CDR3 length is 14 residues. Trimming left V 5 bases short and J 4 bases short, with 15 bases between. Here the CDR3 reads CASSLQGGVYEQYF. The CDR3 nucleotides read TGTGCCAGCAGTCTACAGGGGGGGGTATACGAGCAGTACTTC.

The chain couples TRBV20-1 to TRBJ2-1; no reliable D call. This CDR3 region has 13 residues. CDR1 is DFQATT, CDR2 SNEGSKA, per germline (reference sequence). V shed 7 bases and J shed 1 base, with 11 bases lying between them. CDR3 sequence (DNA): TGCAGTGGGAGTAGCCCTTCCTACAATGAGCAGTTCTTC. Translated, it gives CSGSSPSYNEQFF.

This clonotype was seen only once. The chain employs TRBV7-6 and TRBJ2-7, with TRBD1 as a possible D gene (6 bases). The length of the CDR3 is 11 residues. The germline V gene encodes CDR1 SGHVS and CDR2 FNYEAQ. Trimming cost V 5 bases and J 6 bases, with 8 bases left between them. For the CDR3, the DNA is TGTGCCAGCAGCCCAGGGGTCGAGCAGTACTTC. Its translation: CASSPGVEQYF.

The chain uses TRBV10-3 and TRBJ2-1, with TRBD2 identical over 11 bases. Germline CDR1 ENHRY, CDR2 SYGVKD. Trimming cost V 0 bases and J 8 bases; bases outside gene matches: 6. The length of the CDR3 is 16 residues. CDR3 bases: TGTGCCATCAGTGAGTCGCTGACTAGCGGGGTTGATGAGCAGTTCTTC. This encodes CAISESLTSGVDEQFF.

This clonotype occurred a few times. The chain carries TRBV5-1 and TRBJ2-1; D is perhaps TRBD1 (5 bases). Germline loops: CDR1 SGHRS, CDR2 YFSETQ. This CDR3 spans 15 amino acids. V lost 4 bases to trimming and J lost 4 bases, with 15 bases between them. The CDR3 is CASSLLRTNYNEQFF. DNA of the CDR3: TGCGCCAGCAGCCTGCTGCGGACAAATTACAATGAGCAGTTCTTC.

In its sample, this clonotype was seen once. The chain employs TRBV18 and TRBJ2-7; D is unresolved. Germline assignment: CDR1 KGHSH and CDR2 LQKENI. Trimming took off 4 bases at V and 7 bases at J, with 11 bases between the two ends. The CDR3 spans 12 residues. The CDR3 region is CASSLDLGEQYF. CDR3 sequence (DNA): TGTGCCAGCTCACTAGACCTGGGGGAGCAGTACTTC. Complete variable domain (other parts from reference TRBV18 and TRBJ2-7): NAGVMQNPRHLVRRRGQEARLRCSPMKGHSHVYWYRQLPEEGLKFMVYLQKENIIDESGMPKERFSAEFPKEGPSILRIQQVVRGDSAAYFCASSLDLGEQYFGPGTRLTVT.

V is TRBV6-1 and J is TRBJ2-1; no firm D call. There are 13 residues in the CDR3. Germline assignment: CDR1 MNHNS and CDR2 SASEGT. V was trimmed by 0 bases and J by 6 bases, leaving 6 bases between them. CDR3 in DNA: TGTGCCAGCAGTGAAGCGCCTCTCAATGAGCAGTTCTTC. Protein product: CASSEAPLNEQFF.

This clonotype was observed many times. This rearrangement joins TRBV12-3 or TRBV12-4 to TRBJ2-5, with TRBD2 matching 8 bases. The CDR3 spans 15 residues. V lost 3 bases to trimming and J lost 4 bases; unmatched junction nucleotides: 7. The CDR3 DNA is TGTGCCAGCAGTTTCCCCGGGACTAGTCTAGAGACCCAGTACTTC. Amino acid sequence: CASSFPGTSLETQYF.

This clonotype was observed many times. CDR3 in DNA: TGCAGCGTTGAACAGAAGGGACAAGAAAACACCATATATTTT. Its protein is CSVEQKGQENTIYF. The gene calls are TRBV29-1 and TRBJ1-3; D possibly corresponds to TRBD1 (6 bases). The CDR3 runs to 14 residues. From germline, CDR1 is SQVTM and CDR2 ANQGSEA. V dropped 2 bases and J dropped 6 bases, with 14 bases sitting between them.

This clonotype appeared many times. The chain recombines TRBV20-1 with TRBJ2-7; D uncertain. The CDR3 extends over 13 amino acids. V lost 3 bases to trimming and J lost 4 bases, with 13 bases between them. The germline V gene encodes CDR1 DFQATT and CDR2 SNEGSKA (reference sequence). CDR3 coding DNA: TGCAGTGCTAGTGGGTTGGACCTTTACGAGCAGTACTTC. Amino acid sequence: CSASGLDLYEQYF.